This T cell receptor beta chain emerged from a study of blood T cell repertoires in COVID-19. The protocol was immunoSEQ multiplex PCR, while the TCRdb copy is restricted to in-frame clones and leaves out a portion. The repertoire holds 250,000 to 300,000 clones, with roughly 90% as singletons. Trimming took off 5 bases at V and 3 bases at J, with 13 bases between the two ends. Germline-derived CDR1 and CDR2 are SSHAT and FNYEAQ (reference sequence). The CDR3 consists of 14 residues. This chain links TRBV7-7 with TRBJ1-1; perhaps TRBD1 as D (6 bases). Material for sequencing was peripheral blood. The TCR comes from a woman in her twenties or thirties with COVID-19, enrolled during active disease. CDR3 sequence reads: CASSLLGADTEAFF. The CDR3, as DNA: TGTGCCAGCAGCCTTCTGGGGGCGGACACTGAAGCTTTCTTT. Looking up the rest from reference TRBV7-7 and TRBJ1-1 gives the full variable domain: GAGVSQSPRYKVTKRGQDVTLRCDPISSHATLYWYQQALGQGPEFLTYFNYEAQPDKSGLPSDRFSAERPEGSISTLTIQRTEQRDSAMYRCASSLLGADTEAFFGQGTRLTVV.